This T cell receptor beta chain was captured by sequencing in a study of Graves' ophthalmopathy and Graves' hyperthyroidism. Overall study context: If no ophthalmopathy appeared within 18 months of follow-up, hyperthyroidism was termed stable.

The length of the CDR3 is 15 residues. In germline, CDR1 is SGHTA, CDR2 FQGNSA. V was clipped by 5 bases and J by 7 bases; unmatched bases: 11. Amplification from RNA transcripts yielded the TCR beta CDR3 regions. The authors performed first-round RT-PCR with HTBI primers and then a second-round multiplex PCR. TCRdb passed the multiplex PCR reads through MiXCR, listing each CDR3 protein once. In the table there are approximately 1.2 million distinct CDR3 sequences, 35% to 40% of which are singletons. In regard to this clonotype: A much larger clone lies a single base off, so this may be a read error.

Participants with hyperthyroidism, aged 18 to 65, were newly diagnosed with under 2 months' duration. Clinical symptoms, serum thyroxine, TRAb, thyroid ultrasound and orbital computed tomography formed the basis of diagnosis. Sequenced: peripheral blood or thyroid tissue (not recorded which). The TCR sequence derives from an adult man with Graves' hyperthyroidism. This sequence joins TRBV7-2 and TRBJ1-5; 7 positions agree with TRBD1. The CDR3 DNA reads as TGTGCCAGCAGCCCGGAGTACAGGGGCTTCCAGCCCCAGCATTTT. Translated: CASSPEYRGFQPQHF.